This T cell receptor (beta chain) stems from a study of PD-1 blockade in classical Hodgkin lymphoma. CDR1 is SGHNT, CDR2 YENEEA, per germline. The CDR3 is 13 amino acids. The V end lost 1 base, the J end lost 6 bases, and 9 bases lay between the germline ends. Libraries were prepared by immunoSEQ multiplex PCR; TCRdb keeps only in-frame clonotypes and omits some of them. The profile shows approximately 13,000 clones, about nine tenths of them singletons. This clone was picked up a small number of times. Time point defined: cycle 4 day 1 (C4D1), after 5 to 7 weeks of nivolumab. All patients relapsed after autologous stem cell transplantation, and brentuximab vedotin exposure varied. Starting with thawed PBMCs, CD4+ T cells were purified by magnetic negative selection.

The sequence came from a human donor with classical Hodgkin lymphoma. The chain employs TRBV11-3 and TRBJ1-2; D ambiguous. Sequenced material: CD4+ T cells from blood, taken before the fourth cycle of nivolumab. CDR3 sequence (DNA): TGTGCCAGCAGCTTAGGGGCGGGGAATGGCTACACCTTC. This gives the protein CASSLGAGNGYTF.